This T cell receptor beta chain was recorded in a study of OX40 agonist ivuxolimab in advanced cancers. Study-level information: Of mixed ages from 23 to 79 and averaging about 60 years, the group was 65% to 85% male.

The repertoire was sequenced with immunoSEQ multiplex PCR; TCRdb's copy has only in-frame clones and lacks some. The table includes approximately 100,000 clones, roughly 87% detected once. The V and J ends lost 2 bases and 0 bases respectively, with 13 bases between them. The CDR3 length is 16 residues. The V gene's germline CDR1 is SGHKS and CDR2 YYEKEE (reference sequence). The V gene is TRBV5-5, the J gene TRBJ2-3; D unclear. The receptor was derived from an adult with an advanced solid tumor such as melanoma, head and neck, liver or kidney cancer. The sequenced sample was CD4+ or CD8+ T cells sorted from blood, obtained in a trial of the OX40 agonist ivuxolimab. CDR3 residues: CASSFNPTPSTDTQYF. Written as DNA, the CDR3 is TGTGCCAGCAGCTTCAATCCAACTCCTAGCACAGATACGCAGTATTTT.